A single sample gave rise to the 7 T cell receptor beta chains below, sequenced in a study of blood T cell repertoires in COVID-19. Produced via immunoSEQ multiplex PCR; TCRdb's table is partial and in-frame only. The sample lists approximately 180,000 clones; around 90% were seen once. The sample consisted of peripheral blood. The receptors come from a man aged 50 to 59 with acute or convalescent COVID-19.

The chain joins TRBV19 to TRBJ1-5; D unresolved. V lost 10 bases, J lost 0 bases, and 22 bases lay in between. Per the germline V gene, CDR1 is LNHDA and CDR2 is SQIVND (reference sequence). The CDR3 runs 17 residues. The CDR3 protein is CATSRRQYLNSNQPQHF. In DNA, the CDR3 is TGTGCCACCTCCCGGAGGCAGTATCTTAATAGCAATCAGCCCCAGCATTTT.

This clone appeared a single time. The V gene is TRBV9, the J gene TRBJ2-2; weak D call: TRBD2 (5 bases). This CDR3 comprises 15 residues. Germline values: CDR1 SGDLS, CDR2 YYNGEE. The V and J ends lost 0 bases and 3 bases respectively, with 9 bases between them. CDR3 residues: CASSVALEDTGELFF. CDR3 coding DNA: TGTGCCAGCAGCGTAGCTCTGGAGGACACCGGGGAGCTGTTTTTT.

The V call is TRBV28, the J call TRBJ2-2; tentative D call: TRBD1 (5 bases). Trimming took off 5 bases at V and 4 bases at J, with 14 bases between the two ends. This CDR3 is 15 amino acids long. Germline V gene lookup returns CDR1 MDHEN and CDR2 SYDVKM. The CDR3 DNA reads TGTGCCAGCAGTGCCTTAGGGGCCGGCACCGGGGAGCTGTTTTTT. It translates to CASSALGAGTGELFF.

The rearrangement joins TRBV7-2 to TRBJ2-3, with a weak D call TRBD2 (5 bases). Germline CDR1 and CDR2: SGHTA and FQGNSA. V was pared by 5 bases and J by 6 bases, with 18 bases between. The CDR3 totals 15 residues. The CDR3 sequence: CASSPPNGLPDTQYF. In DNA, the CDR3 is TGTGCCAGCAGCCCCCCCAACGGACTCCCGGATACGCAGTATTTT.

V and J are TRBV7-9 and TRBJ2-3; TRBD2 agrees at 8 bases. After removal of 4 bases from V and 2 bases from J, the junction contained 8 bases not matched to a gene. The CDR3 has 16 amino acids. In germline, CDR1 is SEHNR, CDR2 FQNEAQ (reference sequence). The CDR3 region has the DNA TGTGCCAGCAGCTCCGGCCGGGGGGGCCCCACAGATACGCAGTATTTT. Protein sequence: CASSSGRGGPTDTQYF.

The chain has TRBV27 and TRBJ1-2, with D possibly TRBD1 on 5 matching bases. The V end was cut by 0 bases, the J end by 7 bases, with 12 bases between. This CDR3 comprises 14 residues. Germline-derived CDR1 and CDR2 are MNHEY and SMNVEV (reference sequence). This chain's CDR3 is CASSLSGRAGGYTF. The CDR3 DNA sequence: TGTGCCAGCAGTTTATCGGGCAGGGCAGGTGGCTACACCTTC.

V usage is TRBV2 and J usage is TRBJ1-2; possibly TRBD1 for D (5 bases). V was shortened by 5 bases and J by 6 bases, with 13 bases between the two germline ends. Germline assignment: CDR1 SNHLY and CDR2 FYNNEI. The CDR3 is 13 residues long. The CDR3 bases are TGTGCCAGCAGTCTGACAGTCTCTCATGGCTACACCTTC. It is translated as CASSLTVSHGYTF.